This TCR delta chain was captured in a study of γδ T cells in repeated Plasmodium falciparum infection. TCRdb re-called clones from the multiplex PCR reads via CATT. The sample holds 90,000 to 95,000 delta-chain clones, 0.98% seen once. This clone has only a few counts. Since a far larger clone is one base different, this is likely a read error. The same CDR3 also results from other DNA sequences found in this sample. The sequence derives from a pool of human donors (malaria-infected and uninfected, not separated). The sequenced material came from gamma-delta T cells from blood.

The CDR3 loop is CALGELPFPPLATKKYLRVLAYTDKLIF. In nucleotides, the CDR3 is TGTGCTCTCGGGGAACTTCCGTTTCCCCCTCTGGCTACTAAGAAATATTTACGGGTCCTTGCTTACACCGATAAACTCATCTTT. The chain uses TRDV1 and TRDJ1, with D possibly matching TRDD1 (6 bases). TCRdb offers no J gene call, so here the DNA was matched to germline to obtain one. The CDR3 is 28 residues long. The germline V gene encodes CDR1 TSWWSYY and CDR2 QGS.